A selection of T cell receptor beta chains follows, all from one sample in a study of shared clonotypes between healthy human individuals. Only in-frame clones appear in the TCRdb table, and some are missing; sequencing was by immunoSEQ multiplex PCR. The sample shows 2 million to 2.5 million clones, about 92% of them seen only once. Material: naive CD8+ T cells from PBMCs. These receptors were collected from a young man in good health. Some clones in this sample may be carry-over from other donors' samples. Each CDR3 is given with its conserved first and last residue. D genes are given only for firm matches. A row's size may be missing; if present it is once, few, many or a size class.

cdr3_aa	cdr3_nt	d_call	v_call	clone_size	cdr3_length	j_call
CAWRGAYGELFF	TGTGCCTGGAGAGGGGCGTACGGGGAGCTGTTTTTT	-	TRBV30	-	12	TRBJ2-2
CASSPAVGGVNEQFF	TGTGCCAGTAGTCCAGCCGTTGGGGGGGTGAATGAGCAGTTCTTC	TRBD2	TRBV19	-	15	TRBJ2-1
CASSLGGTPPQYF	TGTGCCAGCAGTTTAGGGGGGACCCCGCCTCAGTACTTC	-	TRBV27	-	13	TRBJ2-7
CASAWGTSGNHEQYF	TGTGCCAGCGCATGGGGGACTAGCGGGAACCACGAGCAGTACTTC	TRBD2	TRBV7-9	-	15	TRBJ2-7
CASSTPYGTAMIHEQFF	TGTGCCAGCAGTACACCCTATGGGACAGCCATGATCCATGAGCAGTTCTTC	TRBD1	TRBV27	-	17	TRBJ2-1
CASSLGAGSIGEQYF	TGTGCCAGCAGTTTAGGGGCAGGGAGTATTGGCGAGCAGTACTTC	-	TRBV27	-	15	TRBJ2-7
CASSPDRGAATNEKLFF	TGTGCCAGCAGCCCTGACAGGGGGGCGGCGACTAATGAAAAACTGTTTTTT	TRBD1	TRBV11-2	-	17	TRBJ1-4
CASTAPSGYEQYF	TGTGCCAGCACCGCCCCAAGTGGCTACGAGCAGTACTTC	-	TRBV2	-	13	TRBJ2-7
CASSIRASELETQYF	TGTGCCAGTAGTATCAGGGCCTCTGAACTGGAGACCCAGTACTTC	-	TRBV19	-	15	TRBJ2-5
CASSLLDTQYF	TGTGCCAGCAGCTTACTCGATACGCAGTATTTT	-	TRBV7-8	-	11	TRBJ2-3
CASKVAASAEQYF	TGTGCCAGCAAGGTCGCAGCTTCCGCCGAGCAGTACTTC	-	TRBV6-5	-	13	TRBJ2-7
CASSEDPFNYGYTF	TGTGCCAGCAGTGAAGACCCTTTTAACTATGGCTACACCTTC	-	TRBV6-1	-	14	TRBJ1-2
CASSGQDGPLKNIQYF	TGTGCCAGCAGTGGACAGGATGGCCCGCTAAAAAACATTCAGTACTTC	-	TRBV25-1	-	16	TRBJ2-4
CASSPLAGEYNEQFF	TGTGCCAGCAGTCCACTAGCGGGAGAGTACAATGAGCAGTTCTTC	TRBD2	TRBV28	-	15	TRBJ2-1
CASSGDRTGKIIEQYF	TGTGCCAGCAGCGGCGATCGGACAGGGAAGATTATCGAGCAGTACTTC	TRBD1	TRBV14	-	16	TRBJ2-7
CASSEGGVWEKLFF	TGTGCCAGCAGCGAAGGCGGGGTTTGGGAAAAACTGTTTTTT	-	TRBV7-9	-	14	TRBJ1-4
CASSTGNQPQHF	TGTGCCAGTAGTACTGGGAATCAGCCCCAGCATTTT	-	TRBV19	-	12	TRBJ1-5
CAIRNSYEQYF	TGTGCCATCAGGAACTCCTACGAGCAGTACTTC	-	TRBV10-3	-	11	TRBJ2-7
CASKIVDGKYEQYF	TGTGCCAGCAAAATCGTGGACGGGAAATACGAGCAGTACTTC	-	TRBV6-5	-	14	TRBJ2-7
CASGGDTRRAFF	TGTGCCAGCGGAGGGGACACTCGTCGAGCTTTCTTT	-	TRBV9	-	12	TRBJ1-1
CASSPPRGRNTGELFF	TGTGCCAGCTCACCACCACGGGGGCGGAACACCGGGGAGCTGTTTTTT	-	TRBV18	-	16	TRBJ2-2
CASSLVGRGAQSYEQYF	TGTGCCAGCAGCTTGGTAGGTCGAGGGGCGCAATCCTACGAGCAGTACTTC	-	TRBV5-5	-	17	TRBJ2-7
CASRPGLQAYGYTF	TGTGCCAGCAGGCCGGGACTCCAGGCCTATGGCTACACCTTC	-	TRBV27	-	14	TRBJ1-2
CASSPLDRSSYNEQFF	TGTGCCAGCAGCCCCCTCGACCGGAGCTCCTACAATGAGCAGTTCTTC	-	TRBV11-2	-	16	TRBJ2-1
CASSLFISTGELFF	TGTGCCAGCAGCTTATTTATAAGCACCGGGGAGCTGTTTTTT	-	TRBV7-8	-	14	TRBJ2-2
CASSPGTGVYNEQFF	TGTGCCAGCAGTCCCGGGACAGGGGTCTACAATGAGCAGTTCTTC	TRBD1	TRBV27	-	15	TRBJ2-1
CASSIGWGRVFGYTF	TGTGCCAGTAGTATTGGCTGGGGACGCGTATTCGGCTACACCTTC	-	TRBV19	-	15	TRBJ1-2
CASSEAGREKVQETQYF	TGTGCCAGCAGCGAGGCGGGGAGGGAAAAAGTACAAGAGACCCAGTACTTC	TRBD2	TRBV7-9	-	17	TRBJ2-5
CASSLGGSGSRSQETQYF	TGTGCCAGCAGCTTAGGAGGTAGCGGGAGCCGCTCCCAAGAGACCCAGTACTTC	TRBD2	TRBV7-9	-	18	TRBJ2-5
CATSAPWSGHTGELFF	TGTGCCACCAGCGCCCCTTGGAGCGGGCACACCGGGGAGCTGTTTTTT	-	TRBV15	-	16	TRBJ2-2
CATTEGAGGGYNEQFF	TGTGCCACCACGGAGGGGGCGGGAGGGGGCTACAATGAGCAGTTCTTC	TRBD2	TRBV19	-	16	TRBJ2-1
CASSLTGGESGANVLTF	TGTGCCAGCAGCCTAACAGGGGGCGAGTCTGGGGCCAACGTCCTGACTTTC	TRBD1	TRBV7-9	-	17	TRBJ2-6
CASSLDGAFSGNTIYF	TGTGCCAGCAGCTTAGACGGGGCGTTCTCTGGAAACACCATATATTTT	-	TRBV7-9	-	16	TRBJ1-3
CAWSGGTGSYEQYF	TGTGCCTGGAGTGGCGGGACAGGGTCCTACGAGCAGTACTTC	TRBD1	TRBV30	-	14	TRBJ2-7
CASSSNFPTGEQFYEQYF	TGTGCCAGCAGTTCCAACTTCCCGACAGGGGAGCAGTTCTACGAGCAGTACTTC	TRBD1	TRBV28	-	18	TRBJ2-7
CASEDTGVNDGYTF	TGTGCCAGTGAGGATACAGGGGTAAATGATGGCTACACCTTC	TRBD1	TRBV19	-	14	TRBJ1-2
CASSQEYEVTANYGYTF	TGTGCCAGCAGCCAAGAGTACGAGGTGACAGCTAACTATGGCTACACCTTC	-	TRBV4-2	-	17	TRBJ1-2
CASSVDHSGANVLTF	TGTGCCAGCAGCGTAGACCACTCTGGGGCCAACGTCCTGACTTTC	-	TRBV9	once	15	TRBJ2-6
CASSPPSQRTTGQAEQYF	TGTGCCAGCTCACCACCTTCGCAGAGGACGACCGGACAGGCGGAGCAGTACTTC	TRBD1	TRBV18	-	18	TRBJ2-7
CASSPLGTAREKLFF	TGTGCCAGCAGTCCCTTGGGGACAGCCCGGGAAAAACTGTTTTTT	TRBD1	TRBV6-5	-	15	TRBJ1-4